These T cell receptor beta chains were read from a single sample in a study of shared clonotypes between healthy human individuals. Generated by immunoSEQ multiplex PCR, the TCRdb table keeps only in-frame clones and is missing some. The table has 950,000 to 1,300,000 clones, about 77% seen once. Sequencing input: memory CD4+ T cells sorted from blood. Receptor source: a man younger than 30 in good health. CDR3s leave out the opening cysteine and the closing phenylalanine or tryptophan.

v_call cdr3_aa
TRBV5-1 ASSLSGSSYEQY
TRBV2 AGDRWAGANVLT
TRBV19 ASSTTSPMGNQPQH
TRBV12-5 ASGLALAGVGELF
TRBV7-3 ASSPTSGVQETQY
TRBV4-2 ASSQDLAGGRVMETQY
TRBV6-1 ASSPTGSNYEQY
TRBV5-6 ASSLENRNTGELF
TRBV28 ASSLKPTYEQY
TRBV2 ASSVSRTYNEQF
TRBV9 ASSAGISGNTIY